The present T cell receptor (beta chain) was sequenced within a study of blood T cells in healthy people across ages. This clonotype has only a few counts. Per germline, CDR1 SGHAT and CDR2 FQNNGV. Trimming cost V 1 base and J 9 bases; bases outside gene matches: 7. The CDR3 consists of 16 residues. Sample-barcoded 5' priming and a J-beta primer mix drove a second PCR of roughly 7 to 11 cycles. Paired-end reads containing CDR3 totaled no fewer than 3 million for each sample. TCRdb used MiXCR to reprocess the 5' RACE reads, holding one entry per CDR3 protein. This sample has some 1.8 million distinct CDR3 sequences, with about two fifths found just once.

The genes are TRBV11-2 and TRBJ1-6, with 9 nucleotides matching TRBD1. This TCR came from a human donor in good health. Sequencing was carried out using blood. CDR3 coding DNA: TGTGCCAGCAGCTTAGCGTTGGGACAGGGAGGTTCACCCCTCCACTTT. This translates into CASSLALGQGGSPLHF.